What follows are 21 T cell receptor beta chains derived from one specimen sequenced in a study of Tregs in tolerant kidney transplant recipients. Method: immunoSEQ multiplex PCR; TCRdb's copy keeps in-frame clones and lacks some. The sample carries about 64,000 clones, 98% recorded once. This material consisted of Tregs from blood, taken before the transplant. The source is a human donor who received a combined kidney and bone marrow transplant.

This clone has just one count. The rearrangement joins TRBV5-5 to TRBJ1-2, with D tentatively TRBD1 (5 bases). Germline CDR1 is SGHKS and CDR2 is YYEKEE (reference sequence). The CDR3 is made up of 16 amino acids. Trimming cost V 1 base and J 2 bases, with 15 bases left between them. CDR3 sequence: CASSLLGPGLNYGYTF. The CDR3 DNA is TGTGCCAGCAGCTTGTTAGGGCCAGGGTTAAACTATGGCTACACCTTC.

This chain uses TRBV19 with TRBJ1-2; D perhaps matches TRBD1 (6 bases). This CDR3 comprises 12 residues. The ends were cut back, 3 bases at V and 14 bases at J, with 16 bases in the middle. The V gene's germline CDR1 is LNHDA and CDR2 SQIVND (reference sequence). The chain's CDR3 is CASSIVGGTRTF. CDR3 sequence (DNA): TGTGCCAGTAGTATTGTAGGGGGAACGAGAACCTTC.

The V gene is TRBV4-3, the J gene TRBJ2-7, with a tentative D call TRBD1 (6 bases). V was cut by 3 bases and J by 1 base, with 7 bases left in between. In germline, CDR1 is LGHNA, CDR2 YSLEER. The CDR3 spans 13 residues. This chain's CDR3 is CASSHRGSYEQYF. In DNA, the CDR3 is TGCGCCAGCAGCCACAGGGGTTCCTACGAGCAGTACTTC.

The sample holds one count of this clone. This chain connects TRBV6-4 to TRBJ2-3; tentative D call: TRBD1 (6 bases). The CDR3 sequence is 17 residues long. Trimming took off 2 bases at V and 6 bases at J, with 21 bases between the two ends. CDR1 and CDR2 from the germline V gene are MRHNA and SNTAGT. CDR3 sequence: CASSDAARGEVVDTQYF. Here the CDR3 DNA reads TGTGCCAGCAGTGACGCCGCCAGGGGTGAAGTTGTGGATACGCAGTATTTT.

CDR3 nucleotide sequence: TGTGCCAGCAGCGTAGGAGGTTCTGGCTACACCTTC. Translating gives CASSVGGSGYTF. The V and J genes are TRBV9 and TRBJ1-2, with D uncertain. Trimming pared 0 bases from V and 7 bases from J, leaving 7 bases between. Germline V gene data show CDR1 as SGDLS and CDR2 as YYNGEE. The CDR3 loop spans 12 amino acids.

This rearrangement joins TRBV6-6 to TRBJ2-5; TRBD1 agrees at 8 bases. The CDR3 length is 15 residues. The V segment lost 2 bases and the J segment 0 bases; nucleotides outside the gene matches: 2. Germline CDR1 is MNHNY and CDR2 is SVGAGI (reference sequence). CDR3 DNA sequence: TGTGCCAGCAGTTACACGACAGGGGACCAAGAGACCCAGTACTTC. Protein sequence: CASSYTTGDQETQYF.

V is TRBV6-1 and J is TRBJ1-5; tentatively, D is TRBD1 (6 bases). The CDR3 has 15 amino acids. CDR1 is MNHNS, CDR2 SASEGT, per germline. Trimming cost V 5 bases and J 4 bases, with 15 bases left between them. CDR3 sequence (DNA): TGTGCCAGCAGTACCAGGACAGATGGGAATCAGCCCCAGCATTTT. It yields the protein CASSTRTDGNQPQHF.

This clone was observed a few times. V gene TRBV2 combines with J gene TRBJ1-2; D is undetermined. V dropped 6 bases and J dropped 7 bases, with 15 bases sitting between them. The germline V gene encodes CDR1 SNHLY and CDR2 FYNNEI. The CDR3 totals 13 residues. CDR3 amino acids: CASRDSWTAGYTF. CDR3 DNA: TGTGCCAGCAGGGACTCCTGGACGGCTGGCTACACCTTC. Variable domain in full (rest from reference TRBV2 and TRBJ1-2): EPEVTQTPSHQVTQMGQEVILRCVPISNHLYFYWYRQILGQKVEFLVSFYNNEISEKSEIFDDQFSVERPDGSNFTLKIRSTKLEDSAMYFCASRDSWTAGYTFGSGTRLTVV.

The chain links TRBV5-8 to TRBJ2-3, with a weak D call TRBD1 (6 bases). This CDR3 comprises 15 residues. Germline V gene data show CDR1 as SGHTS and CDR2 as YDEGEE. Deletions cut 4 bases from V and 2 bases from J, with 14 bases between. The CDR3 sequence is CASSNYRANTDTQYF. CDR3 DNA: TGTGCCAGCAGCAACTACAGGGCAAACACAGATACGCAGTATTTT.

The genes are TRBV5-1 and TRBJ2-1, with 7 bases that match TRBD2. V lost 4 bases, J lost 2 bases, and 9 bases stayed unmatched. Germline CDR1 SGHRS, CDR2 YFSETQ. CDR3 size: 16 residues. The DNA of the CDR3 is TGCGCCAGCAGCGGACTAGTCGCCACGACCTACAATGAGCAGTTCTTC. It is translated as CASSGLVATTYNEQFF.

The chain joins TRBV7-9 to TRBJ1-2, with a tentative D call TRBD1 (5 bases). This CDR3 contains 15 residues. Trimming removed 5 bases at V and 1 base at J, with 14 bases between. Germline-derived CDR1 and CDR2 are SEHNR and FQNEAQ (reference sequence). The CDR3 loop is CASSPRQSDNYGYTF. Written as DNA, the CDR3 is TGTGCCAGCAGCCCAAGACAGTCTGATAACTATGGCTACACCTTC.

This sequence joins TRBV7-2 and TRBJ1-4; 7 bases fit TRBD1. V shed 4 bases, J shed 10 bases, and the junction held 12 bases outside the gene matches. The CDR3 runs 15 residues. Germline V gives CDR1 SGHTA, CDR2 FQGNSA. CDR3 sequence (DNA): TGTGCCAGCAGCTCCCAGACAGGGATGGGGGCAAAACTGTTTTTT. The encoded protein is CASSSQTGMGAKLFF. The entire variable domain, with the rest obtained from reference TRBV7-2 and TRBJ1-4, is as follows: GAGVSQSPSNKVTEKGKDVELRCDPISGHTALYWYRQSLGQGLEFLIYFQGNSAPDKSGLPSDRFSAERTGGSVSTLTIQRTQQEDSAVYLCASSSQTGMGAKLFFGSGTQLSVL.

This rearrangement joins TRBV5-6 to TRBJ2-1; D is perhaps TRBD2 (6 bases). This CDR3 is 18 amino acids long. Trimming cost V 4 bases and J 3 bases, with 23 bases left between them. Germline V gives CDR1 SGHDT, CDR2 YYEEEE. The CDR3 nucleotides read TGTGCCAGCAGCCTCAGGCCCCCGGGCGGACTAAACTACAATGAGCAGTTCTTC. Amino acids: CASSLRPPGGLNYNEQFF. The variable domain in full, with the rest retrieved from reference TRBV5-6 and TRBJ2-1, is DAGVTQSPTHLIKTRGQQVTLRCSPKSGHDTVSWYQQALGQGPQFIFQYYEEEERQRGNFPDRFSGHQFPNYSSELNVNALLLGDSALYLCASSLRPPGGLNYNEQFFGPGTRLTVL.

The CDR3 loop is CASSPGTSGRSLYF. CDR3 nucleotides: TGTGCCAGCAGCCCGGGGACTAGCGGGAGATCCCTGTATTTT. This chain links TRBV4-2 with TRBJ2-3; TRBD2 aligns across 14 bases. Germline V lookup: CDR1 LGHNA, CDR2 YNFKEQ. Trimming cost V 4 bases and J 14 bases; bases outside gene matches: 8. CDR3 length: 14 amino acids.

V gene TRBV6-1 combines with J gene TRBJ2-3, with TRBD1 as a possible D gene (6 bases). The CDR3 spans 14 residues. V was trimmed by 6 bases and J by 0 bases, leaving 10 bases between them. Per germline, CDR1 MNHNS and CDR2 SASEGT. The CDR3 loop is CASRLTGSTDTQYF. The CDR3 nucleotides are TGTGCCAGCAGATTGACAGGCAGCACAGATACGCAGTATTTT.

J is TRBJ2-5 and V is TRBV2; possible D gene TRBD1, 6 bases. There are 12 residues in the CDR3. V lost 8 bases, J lost 9 bases, and 16 bases lay in between. CDR1 is SNHLY and CDR2 is FYNNEI in the germline V gene. Written as DNA, the CDR3 is TGTGCCAGCCAAAAAATAAGGGGGTCCCAGTACTTC. Translated: CASQKIRGSQYF.

The chain joins TRBV4-2 to TRBJ2-7, with TRBD2 identical over 7 bases. The CDR3 contains 17 residues. CDR1 is LGHNA and CDR2 is YNFKEQ in the germline V gene. Trimming took 0 bases from V and 2 from J; bases not matched to a gene: 10. The chain's CDR3 is CASSQDRWLAVAYEQYF. CDR3 DNA: TGTGCCAGCAGCCAAGATCGTTGGCTAGCGGTAGCCTACGAGCAGTACTTC.

The chain uses TRBV5-1 and TRBJ2-5; TRBD1 matches 9 bases. Per germline, CDR1 SGHRS and CDR2 YFSETQ. The CDR3 is made up of 17 amino acids. Germline trimming cut 2 bases from V and 2 bases from J; bases unmatched to any gene: 10. The chain's CDR3 is CASSFVPGQGSQETQYF. CDR3 coding DNA: TGCGCCAGCAGCTTTGTTCCGGGACAGGGTTCACAAGAGACCCAGTACTTC.

This chain links TRBV6-5 with TRBJ1-2, with D possibly being TRBD1 (5 bases). The germline CDR1 and CDR2 sequences are MNHEY and SVGAGI. The CDR3 runs 13 residues. Trimming pared 4 bases from V and 4 bases from J, leaving 10 bases between. CDR3 residues: CASSFVGLYGYTF. The CDR3 bases are TGTGCCAGCAGTTTTGTGGGACTCTATGGCTACACCTTC.

The chain uses TRBV19 and TRBJ2-7; 14 bases line up with TRBD2. This CDR3 spans 17 amino acids. V was clipped by 3 bases and J by 3 bases; unmatched bases: 7. CDR1 and CDR2 from the germline V gene are LNHDA and SQIVND (reference sequence). The CDR3 DNA is TGTGCCAGTAGTATTGGGACTAGCGGGAGCTATGTCTACGAGCAGTACTTC. This codes for CASSIGTSGSYVYEQYF.

This rearrangement joins TRBV7-3 to TRBJ2-7, with TRBD1 matching over 9 bases. The J segment lost 6 bases and the V segment lost 6 bases, leaving 6 bases of the junction unmatched. Germline V lookup: CDR1 SGHTA, CDR2 FQGTGA. The CDR3 length is 13 residues. CDR3 sequence: CASRPTGGAEQYF. CDR3 sequence (DNA): TGTGCCAGCAGACCTACAGGGGGCGCCGAGCAGTACTTC.